The 15 T cell receptor beta chains given below trace back to one sample, sequenced in a study of T cells in Graves' hyperthyroidism and ophthalmopathy. TCR beta CDR3 regions were amplified from RNA transcripts. A set of HTBI primers served as the primers for a first-round RT-PCR of the TCR CDR3. TCRdb used MiXCR to reprocess the multiplex PCR reads, holding one entry per CDR3 protein. The top ten hold about a sixth of the sample, which has 460,000 or so distinct CDR3 sequences, around an eighth seen once. The material sequenced was blood. The receptors originated from a woman between 18 and 29 years old with Graves' hyperthyroidism.

The sample holds many counts of this clonotype. The gene calls are TRBV5-1 and TRBJ2-1, with D possibly TRBD2 on 6 matching bases. Per the germline V gene, CDR1 is SGHRS and CDR2 is YFSETQ. This CDR3 is 15 amino acids long. V lost 2 bases and J lost 4, with 13 bases in between. The CDR3 reads CASSLVGGTYNEQFF. CDR3 nucleotides: TGCGCCAGCAGCTTAGTTGGCGGGACTTACAATGAGCAGTTCTTC.

This clonotype was counted ten times or more. This chain uses TRBV10-2 with TRBJ1-6; TRBD1 aligns across 9 bases. The V and J ends lost 3 bases and 8 bases, in that order; junction bases with no gene match: 14. This CDR3 is 18 amino acids long. Germline CDR1 and CDR2: WSHSY and SAAADI. Written as DNA, the CDR3 is TGCGCCAGCAGTGAAATCCGGGACAGGGTAGTGGGCGATTCACCCCTCCACTTT. It is translated as CASSEIRDRVVGDSPLHF.

This clonotype was observed many times. The chain combines TRBV7-2 with TRBJ2-1; 13 bases match TRBD2. CDR3 size: 17 residues. Trimming cost V 0 bases and J 6 bases; bases outside gene matches: 5. In germline, CDR1 is SGHTA, CDR2 FQGNSA. This chain's CDR3 is CASSLAWTSGRSNEQFF. The CDR3 DNA reads TGTGCCAGCAGCTTAGCCTGGACTAGCGGGAGAAGCAATGAGCAGTTCTTC. The full variable domain, rest sourced from reference TRBV7-2 and TRBJ2-1, is GAGVSQSPSNKVTEKGKDVELRCDPISGHTALYWYRQSLGQGLEFLIYFQGNSAPDKSGLPSDRFSAERTGGSVSTLTIQRTQQEDSAVYLCASSLAWTSGRSNEQFFGPGTRLTVL.

This clonotype was observed a single time. This chain uses TRBV27 with TRBJ2-2; 14 bases fit TRBD2. This CDR3 contains 14 residues. V trimming: 4 bases; J trimming: 11 bases; junction bases outside the gene matches: 3. CDR1 is MNHEY, CDR2 SMNVEV, per germline (reference sequence). This CDR3 is CASSSTSGRAELFF. In nucleotides, the CDR3 is TGTGCCAGCAGTTCGACTAGCGGGAGGGCCGAGCTGTTTTTT.

This chain connects TRBV27 to TRBJ2-5; 16 bases align to TRBD2. The germline V gene has CDR1 MNHEY and CDR2 SMNVEV (reference sequence). CDR3 size: 17 residues. With V trimmed by 11 bases and J by 1 base, 10 bases remained unmatched. In DNA, the CDR3 is TGTGCCGCCCTGGGGGGACTAGCGGGAGGGCGCCAAGAGACCCAGTACTTC. Amino acids: CAALGGLAGGRQETQYF.

This clonotype was seen more than once but under ten times. The chain recombines TRBV24-1 with TRBJ2-7; 7 bases match TRBD2. Per the germline V gene, CDR1 is KGHDR and CDR2 is SFDVKD. The CDR3 runs 14 residues. V lost 2 bases, J lost 2 bases, and 2 bases stayed unmatched. The CDR3 region is CATSDSAGAYEQYF. Here the CDR3 DNA reads TGTGCCACCAGTGATTCCGCGGGAGCCTACGAGCAGTACTTC.

Here the CDR3 reads CASSQDVVTGWSEAFF. CDR3 nucleotide sequence: TGCGCCAGCAGCCAAGATGTCGTCACAGGGTGGAGTGAAGCTTTCTTT. The chain joins TRBV4-1 to TRBJ1-1; D might be TRBD1 (6 bases). Germline V gives CDR1 MGHRA, CDR2 YSYEKL. The CDR3 runs to 16 residues. V was trimmed by 0 bases and J by 7 bases, leaving 18 bases between them.

This clonotype turned up a few times. The V gene is TRBV6-1, the J gene TRBJ1-3, with D hard to call. The CDR3 runs 16 residues. Germline V lookup: CDR1 MNHNS, CDR2 SASEGT. V gave up 3 bases and J gave up 3 bases, with 15 bases separating them. CDR3 residues: CASSEGGQYLGNTIYF. CDR3 in DNA: TGTGCCAGCAGTGAGGGTGGGCAGTATCTTGGAAACACCATATATTTT.

This clonotype turned up a few times. The chain is built from TRBV3-1 and TRBJ1-2, with D unresolved. The CDR3 is 13 amino acids. Trimming took 3 bases from V and 2 from J, leaving 7 bases between them. The germline V gene has CDR1 LGHDT and CDR2 YNNKEL (reference sequence). In nucleotides, the CDR3 is TGTGCCAGCAGCCAGCAGGCGAACTATGGCTACACCTTC. Its translation: CASSQQANYGYTF.

Many counts were recorded for this clonotype. This chain joins TRBV27 and TRBJ2-1, with 7 bases that match TRBD1. The J segment lost 9 bases and the V segment lost 6 bases, leaving 8 bases of the junction unmatched. The CDR3 extends over 13 amino acids. The germline V gene encodes CDR1 MNHEY and CDR2 SMNVEV (reference sequence). The CDR3 loop reads CASRVMTGIEQFF. The CDR3 bases are TGTGCCAGCAGAGTAATGACAGGGATTGAGCAGTTCTTC.

The V and J genes are TRBV3-1 and TRBJ1-4; D is ambiguous. Germline assignment: CDR1 LGHDT and CDR2 YNNKEL (reference sequence). V was trimmed by 0 bases and J by 8 bases, leaving 4 bases between them. The CDR3 has 12 amino acids. CDR3 sequence reads: CASSQEDEKLFF. The DNA for the CDR3 is TGTGCCAGCAGCCAAGAGGACGAAAAACTGTTTTTT.

This clonotype was detected many times. V is TRBV20-1 and J is TRBJ1-5; D is possibly TRBD1 (5 bases). The CDR3 runs 16 residues. Germline V lookup: CDR1 DFQATT, CDR2 SNEGSKA (reference sequence). V shed 3 bases and J shed 2 bases, with 17 bases lying between them. DNA for the CDR3: TGCAGTGCTAGTAAATGGGACCGAGGGGGCAATCAGCCCCAGCATTTT. Its protein is CSASKWDRGGNQPQHF.

This clonotype was seen at least ten times. V and J are TRBV30 and TRBJ1-1; D uncertain. This CDR3 region has 13 residues. The V gene lost 4 bases and the J gene lost 0 bases, with 9 bases spanning the gap. The germline CDR1 and CDR2 sequences are GTSNPN and SVGIG (reference sequence). The CDR3 sequence is CAWKGQMNTEAFF. Here the CDR3 DNA reads TGTGCCTGGAAAGGGCAGATGAACACTGAAGCTTTCTTT.

Comments on this clonotype: A much larger clone is a single base away; this may be a read error. J is TRBJ1-5 and V is TRBV6-5; D is unclear. The CDR3 is made up of 15 amino acids. The germline CDR1 and CDR2 sequences are MNHEY and SVGAGI. V lost 4 bases, J lost 3 bases, and 13 bases lay in between. DNA for the CDR3: TGTGCCAGCAGTTGGGAAGGGCGTTCCAATCAGCCCCAGCATTTT. Amino acids: CASSWEGRSNQPQHF.

This clonotype was detected many times. The CDR3 spells CASSSTQGVGEQYF. The CDR3 coding sequence is TGTGCCAGCAGCTCGACACAGGGTGTGGGCGAGCAGTACTTC. This chain uses TRBV11-2 with TRBJ2-7, with D perhaps TRBD1 (6 bases). The germline gives CDR1 SGHAT, CDR2 FQNNGV. This CDR3 is 14 amino acids long. V shed 4 bases and J shed 6 bases, with 16 bases lying between them. Complete variable domain (other parts from reference TRBV11-2 and TRBJ2-7): EAGVAQSPRYKIIEKRQSVAFWCNPISGHATLYWYQQILGQGPKLLIQFQNNGVVDDSQLPKDRFSAERLKGVDSTLKIQPAKLEDSAVYLCASSSTQGVGEQYFGPGTRLTVT.